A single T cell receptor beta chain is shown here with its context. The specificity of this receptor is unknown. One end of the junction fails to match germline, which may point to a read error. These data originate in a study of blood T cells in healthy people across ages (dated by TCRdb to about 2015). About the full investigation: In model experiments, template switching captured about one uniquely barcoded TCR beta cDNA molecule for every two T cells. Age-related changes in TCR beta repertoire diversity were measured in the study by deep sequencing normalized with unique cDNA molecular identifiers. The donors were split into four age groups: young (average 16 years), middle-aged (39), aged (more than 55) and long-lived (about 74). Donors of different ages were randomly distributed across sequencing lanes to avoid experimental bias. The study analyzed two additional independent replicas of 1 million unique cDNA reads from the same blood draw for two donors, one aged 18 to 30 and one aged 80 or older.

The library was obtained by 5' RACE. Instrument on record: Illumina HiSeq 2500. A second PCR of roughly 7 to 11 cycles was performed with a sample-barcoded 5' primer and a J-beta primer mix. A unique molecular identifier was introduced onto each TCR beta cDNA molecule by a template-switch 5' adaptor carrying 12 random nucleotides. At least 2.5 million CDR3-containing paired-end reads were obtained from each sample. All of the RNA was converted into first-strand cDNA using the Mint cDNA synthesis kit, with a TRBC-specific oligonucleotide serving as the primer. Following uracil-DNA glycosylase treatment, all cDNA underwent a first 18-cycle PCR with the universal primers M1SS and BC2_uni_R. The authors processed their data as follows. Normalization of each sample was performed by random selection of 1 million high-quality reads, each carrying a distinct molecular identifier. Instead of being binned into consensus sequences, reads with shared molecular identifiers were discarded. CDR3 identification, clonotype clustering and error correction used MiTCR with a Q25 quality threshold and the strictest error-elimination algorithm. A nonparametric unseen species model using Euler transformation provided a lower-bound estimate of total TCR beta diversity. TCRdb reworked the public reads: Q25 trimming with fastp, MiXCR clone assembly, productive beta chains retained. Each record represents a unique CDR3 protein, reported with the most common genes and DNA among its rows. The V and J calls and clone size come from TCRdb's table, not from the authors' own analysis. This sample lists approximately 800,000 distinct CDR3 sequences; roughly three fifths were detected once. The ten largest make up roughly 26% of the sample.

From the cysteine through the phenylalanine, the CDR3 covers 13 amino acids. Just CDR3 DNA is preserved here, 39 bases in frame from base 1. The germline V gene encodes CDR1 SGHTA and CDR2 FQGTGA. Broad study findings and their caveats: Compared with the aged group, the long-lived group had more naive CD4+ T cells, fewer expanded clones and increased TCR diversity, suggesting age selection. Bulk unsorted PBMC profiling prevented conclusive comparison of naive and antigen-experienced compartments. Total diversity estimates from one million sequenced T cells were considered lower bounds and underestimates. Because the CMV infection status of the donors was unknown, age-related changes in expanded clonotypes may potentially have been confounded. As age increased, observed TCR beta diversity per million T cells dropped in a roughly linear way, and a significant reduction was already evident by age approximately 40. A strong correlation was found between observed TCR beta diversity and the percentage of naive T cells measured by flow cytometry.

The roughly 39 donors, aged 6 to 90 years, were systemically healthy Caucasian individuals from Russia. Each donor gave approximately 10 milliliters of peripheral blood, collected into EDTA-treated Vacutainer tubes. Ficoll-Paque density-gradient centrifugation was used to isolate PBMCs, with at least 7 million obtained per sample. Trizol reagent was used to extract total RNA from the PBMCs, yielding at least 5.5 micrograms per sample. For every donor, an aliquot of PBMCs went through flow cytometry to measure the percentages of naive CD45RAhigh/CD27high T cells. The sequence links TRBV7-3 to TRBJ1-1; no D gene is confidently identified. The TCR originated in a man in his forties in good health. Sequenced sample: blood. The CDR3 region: CTSSSTVNTEAFF. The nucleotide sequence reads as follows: TGTACCAGCAGCTCAACAGTTAACACTGAAGCTTTCTTT.